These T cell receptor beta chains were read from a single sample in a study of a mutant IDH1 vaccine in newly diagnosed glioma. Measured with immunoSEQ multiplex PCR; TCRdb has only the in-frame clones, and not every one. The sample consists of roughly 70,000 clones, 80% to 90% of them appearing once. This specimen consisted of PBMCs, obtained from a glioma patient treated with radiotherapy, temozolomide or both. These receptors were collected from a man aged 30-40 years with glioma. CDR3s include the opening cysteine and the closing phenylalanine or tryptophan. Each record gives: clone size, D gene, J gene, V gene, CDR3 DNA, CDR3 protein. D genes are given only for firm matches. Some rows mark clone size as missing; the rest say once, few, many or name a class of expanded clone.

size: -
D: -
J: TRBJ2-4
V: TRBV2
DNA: TGTGCCAGCAGTGAATGGCAGGGGCAAAACATTCAGTACTTC
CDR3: CASSEWQGQNIQYF

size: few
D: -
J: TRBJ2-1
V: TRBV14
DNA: TGTGCCAGCAGCCCCCAAACAGGGAACAATGAGCAGTTCTTC
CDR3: CASSPQTGNNEQFF

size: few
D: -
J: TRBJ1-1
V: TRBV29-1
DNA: TGCAGCGTTGTCCGGGACACCGAGAACACTGAAGCTTTCTTT
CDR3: CSVVRDTENTEAFF

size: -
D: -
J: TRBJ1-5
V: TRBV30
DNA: TGTGCCAGCAGCTTAACAAGCAATCAGCCCCAGCATTTT
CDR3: CASSLTSNQPQHF

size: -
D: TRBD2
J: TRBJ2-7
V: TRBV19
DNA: TGTGCCAGTAGTACCGGGACTAGCGGTTACGAGCAGTACTTC
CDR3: CASSTGTSGYEQYF

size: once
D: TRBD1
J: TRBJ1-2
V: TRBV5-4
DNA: TGTGCCAGCAGCCAACCGGTAGGGGGCGGGTATATCTATGGCTACACCTTC
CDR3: CASSQPVGGGYIYGYTF

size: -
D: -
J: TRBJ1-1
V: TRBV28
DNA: TGTGCCAGCAGTACCCACAGGGACAACACTGAAGCTTTCTTT
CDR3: CASSTHRDNTEAFF

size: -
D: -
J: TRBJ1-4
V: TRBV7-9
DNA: TGTGCCAGCAGCCGAGGACAGTCAACTAATGAAAAACTGTTTTTT
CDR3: CASSRGQSTNEKLFF

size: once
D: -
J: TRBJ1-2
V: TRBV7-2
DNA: TGTGCCAGCAGCTTAGGTCTTTGGAGGGATGGCTACACCTTC
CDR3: CASSLGLWRDGYTF

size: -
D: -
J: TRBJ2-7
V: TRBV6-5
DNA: TGTGCCAGCAGAGGGGACATGTCCTACGAGCAGTACTTC
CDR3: CASRGDMSYEQYF

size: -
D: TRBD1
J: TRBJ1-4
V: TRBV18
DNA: TGTGCCAGCTCGTGGGACAGCAGCGATGAAAAACTGTTTTTT
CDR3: CASSWDSSDEKLFF

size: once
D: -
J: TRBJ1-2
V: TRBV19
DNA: TGTGCCAGTAGCCCTAGCGCGGTGGCGCTCTATGGCTACACCTTC
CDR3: CASSPSAVALYGYTF

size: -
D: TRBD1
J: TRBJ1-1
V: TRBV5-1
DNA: TGCGCCAGCAGCTCCTCAGGGGGCGCAGGAGACACTGAAGCTTTCTTT
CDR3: CASSSSGGAGDTEAFF

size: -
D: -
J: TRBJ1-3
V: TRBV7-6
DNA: TGTGCCAGCAGCTTAGCGCCAGGAAACACCATATATTTT
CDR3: CASSLAPGNTIYF

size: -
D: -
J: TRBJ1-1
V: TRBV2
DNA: TGTGCCAGCAGTCACCTACAGGGCACTGAAGCTTTCTTT
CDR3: CASSHLQGTEAFF

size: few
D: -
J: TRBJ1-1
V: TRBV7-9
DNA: TGTGCCAGCAGCCAACGGATGGACACTGAAGCTTTCTTT
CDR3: CASSQRMDTEAFF

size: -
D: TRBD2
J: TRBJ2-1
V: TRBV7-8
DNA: TGTGCCAGCACCCGGTCTCCGGGGGGGATTTACAATGAGCAGTTCTTC
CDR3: CASTRSPGGIYNEQFF

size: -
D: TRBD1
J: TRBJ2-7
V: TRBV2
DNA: TGTGCCAGCAGTCCTACAGGGGAAGGCGAGCAGTACTTC
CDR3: CASSPTGEGEQYF

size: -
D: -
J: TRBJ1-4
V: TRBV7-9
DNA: TGTGCCAGCAGCTTAGGAGGGACTCCTTCTTTAGAAAAACTGTTTTTT
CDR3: CASSLGGTPSLEKLFF

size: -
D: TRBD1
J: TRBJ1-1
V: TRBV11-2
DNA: TGCGCCAGCAGCAGGACAGGGGGTATCACTGAAGCTTTCTTT
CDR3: CASSRTGGITEAFF

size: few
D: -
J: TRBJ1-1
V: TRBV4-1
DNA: TGCGCCAGCAGCCAAGGACAGCTAAACACTGAAGCTTTCTTT
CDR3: CASSQGQLNTEAFF

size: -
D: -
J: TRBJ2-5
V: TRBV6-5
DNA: TGTGCCAGCAGTTACATCGGATCGTTCGAACAGTACTTC
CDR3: CASSYIGSFEQYF

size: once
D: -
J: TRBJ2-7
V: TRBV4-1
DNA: TGCGCCAGCAGCCCGGGACAATCCTACGAGCAGTACTTC
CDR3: CASSPGQSYEQYF

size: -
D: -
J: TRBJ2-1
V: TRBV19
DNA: TGTGCCTGCTCAGGGGTCCATTACAATGAGCAGTTCTTC
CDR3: CACSGVHYNEQFF

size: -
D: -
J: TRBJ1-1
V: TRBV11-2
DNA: TGTGCCAGCAGCTACAATAAGGCTGAAGCTTTCTTT
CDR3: CASSYNKAEAFF

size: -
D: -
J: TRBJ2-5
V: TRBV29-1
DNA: TGCAGCGTAGGGTCAGGGGAGGAGCAAGAGACCCAGTACTTC
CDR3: CSVGSGEEQETQYF

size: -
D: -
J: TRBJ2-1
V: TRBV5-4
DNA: TGTGCCAGCAGCTGGGGGGGTGCGGGACAAAACAATGAGCAGTTCTTC
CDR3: CASSWGGAGQNNEQFF

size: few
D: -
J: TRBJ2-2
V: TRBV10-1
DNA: TGCGCCAGCAGTGAGCAGGGCAAGGACACCGGGGAGCTGTTTTTT
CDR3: CASSEQGKDTGELFF

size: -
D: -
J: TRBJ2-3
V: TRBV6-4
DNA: TGTGCCAGCAGGGGGGCTGGGGATACGCAGTATTTT
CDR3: CASRGAGDTQYF

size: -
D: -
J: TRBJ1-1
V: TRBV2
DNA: TGTGCCAGCCATAAGGGACTGCTGAACACTGAAGCTTTCTTT
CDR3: CASHKGLLNTEAFF

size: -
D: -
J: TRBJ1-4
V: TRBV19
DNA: TGTGCCAGTAGTATTGGGGCAGAGGGGCTGTTTTTT
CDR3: CASSIGAEGLFF